This TCR beta chain was identified during a study of read filtering for tumor transcriptome and immune sequencing. Background on the study: The cohort had over 16 men and more than 13 women aged roughly 40 to 90, mean about 68 years. DNase treatment preceded whole-transcriptome library preparation. Revised staging placed fewer than ten patients in R-ISS I, 15 to 20 in II, roughly 7 in III.

V was shortened by 6 bases and J by 5 bases, with 10 bases between the two germline ends. CDR1 and CDR2 from the germline V gene are MNHEY and SMNVEV (reference sequence). This CDR3 comprises 12 residues. This clonotype was counted at least ten times. Its antigen is undetermined. The library was built from 400 ng RNA with molecular barcoded adaptors for alpha/delta and beta/gamma chains. In TCRdb, the reads were re-called with MiXCR into one record per CDR3 protein. This table has tens of thousands of distinct CDR3 sequences, around 13% appearing once. Study outcomes and limitations: RNA-seq captured clonotypes less deeply and reliably than IR-seq.

Input material: a population of CD138-negative cells sorted from bone marrow. The TCR was taken from a donor aged 40 or over with multiple myeloma. The V call is TRBV27, the J call TRBJ1-1; weak D call: TRBD1 (6 bases). CDR3 in DNA: TGTGCCAGCAGGGGAGGGGGGACTGAAGCTTTCTTT. Its protein is CASRGGGTEAFF.